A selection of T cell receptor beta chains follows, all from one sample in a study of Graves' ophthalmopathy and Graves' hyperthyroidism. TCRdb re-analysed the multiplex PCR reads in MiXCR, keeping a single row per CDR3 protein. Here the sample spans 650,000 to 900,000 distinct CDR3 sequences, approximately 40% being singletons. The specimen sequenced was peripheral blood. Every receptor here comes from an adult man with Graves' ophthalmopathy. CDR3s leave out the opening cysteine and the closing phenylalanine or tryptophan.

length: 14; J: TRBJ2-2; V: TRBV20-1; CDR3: SAGLPGTGVSGELF
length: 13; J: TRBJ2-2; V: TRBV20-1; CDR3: SASREDRDSGELF
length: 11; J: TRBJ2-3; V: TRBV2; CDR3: ASKTGSTDTQY
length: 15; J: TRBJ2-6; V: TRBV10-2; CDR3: ASSLGVTNSGANVLT
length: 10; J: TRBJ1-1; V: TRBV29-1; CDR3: SVQGVPNEAF
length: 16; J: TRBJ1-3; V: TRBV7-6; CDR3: ASSLRRQGAVAGNTIY
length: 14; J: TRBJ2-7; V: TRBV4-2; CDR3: ASSQQAAGSSDEQY
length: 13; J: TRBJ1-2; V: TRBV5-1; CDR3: ASSPGGGSAYGYT
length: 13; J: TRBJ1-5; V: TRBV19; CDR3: ASSMNPGGSSPQH
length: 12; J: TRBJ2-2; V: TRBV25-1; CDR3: ASSQEGVGGELF
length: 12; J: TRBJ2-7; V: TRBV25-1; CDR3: ASSYRDIRTRQY
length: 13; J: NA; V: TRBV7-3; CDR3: ASSLSSGRQAEQF
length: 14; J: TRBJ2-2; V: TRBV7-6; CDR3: ASTSGGGTDTGELF
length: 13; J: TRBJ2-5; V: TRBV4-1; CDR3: ASSQVGPGGGTQY
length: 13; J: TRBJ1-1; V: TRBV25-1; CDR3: ASSAYGRGPTEAF
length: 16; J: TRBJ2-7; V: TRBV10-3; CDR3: AISEIASVASGPYEQY
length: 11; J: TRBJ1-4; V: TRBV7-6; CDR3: ASKTGDHEKLF
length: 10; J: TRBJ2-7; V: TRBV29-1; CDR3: SVPAGAYEQY
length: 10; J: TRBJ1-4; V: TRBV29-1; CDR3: SVEGGIGTQF
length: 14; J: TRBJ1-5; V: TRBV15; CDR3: ATSSTPTGYQQPQH
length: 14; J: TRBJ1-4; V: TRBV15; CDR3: ATSRGGGGQGEKLF
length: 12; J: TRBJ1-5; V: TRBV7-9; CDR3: ASSSVGEGQAQH
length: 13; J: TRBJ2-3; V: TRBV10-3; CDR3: AISESGGGADTQY
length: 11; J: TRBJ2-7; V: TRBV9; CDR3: ASSGQGRYEQY
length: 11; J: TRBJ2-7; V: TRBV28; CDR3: ASSSGGPWEQY
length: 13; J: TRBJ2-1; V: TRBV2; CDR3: ASRTDSGSYNEQF
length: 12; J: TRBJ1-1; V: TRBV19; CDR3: ASSATGADTEAF
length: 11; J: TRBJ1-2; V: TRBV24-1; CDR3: ATSEGNRYGYT
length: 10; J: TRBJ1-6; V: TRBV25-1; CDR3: ASSEGNSPLH
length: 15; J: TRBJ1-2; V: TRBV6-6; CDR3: ASSTPGTGLGNYGYT
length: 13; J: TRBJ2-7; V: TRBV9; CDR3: ASSTSQDASYEQY
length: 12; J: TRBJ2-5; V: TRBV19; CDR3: ASAWTAEQETQY
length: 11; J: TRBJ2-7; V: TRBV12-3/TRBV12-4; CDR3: ASSGGMNVEQY
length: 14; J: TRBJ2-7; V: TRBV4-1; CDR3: ASSQGVGGPSYEQY
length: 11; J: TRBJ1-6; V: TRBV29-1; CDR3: NVVQGSSSPLH
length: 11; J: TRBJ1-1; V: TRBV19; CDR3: ASRTQGNTEAF
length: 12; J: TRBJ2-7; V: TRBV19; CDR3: ASSVSGGAYEQY
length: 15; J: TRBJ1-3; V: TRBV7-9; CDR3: ASSPIWDRDSGNTIY
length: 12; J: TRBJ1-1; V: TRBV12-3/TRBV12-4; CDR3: ASSRDGLQGKAF
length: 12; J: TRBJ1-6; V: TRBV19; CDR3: ASLRSRSNSPLH
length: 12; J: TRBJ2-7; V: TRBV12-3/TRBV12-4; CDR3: ASSLRAGDGEQY
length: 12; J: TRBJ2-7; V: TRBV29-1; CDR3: SVQDRGSFYEQY
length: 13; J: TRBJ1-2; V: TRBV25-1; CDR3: ASSSGQGGYTGYT
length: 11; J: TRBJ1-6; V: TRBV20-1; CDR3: SALRTGGIPLH
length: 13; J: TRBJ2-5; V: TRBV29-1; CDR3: SVRGLAGSQETQY
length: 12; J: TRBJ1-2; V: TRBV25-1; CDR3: ASSDLTGPYGYT
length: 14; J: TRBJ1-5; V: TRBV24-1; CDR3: ATSDRTVGEEETQH
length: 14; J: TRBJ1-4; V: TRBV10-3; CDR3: AISESSGVGDEKLF
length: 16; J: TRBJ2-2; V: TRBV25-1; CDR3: ASSWDTGTSRVPGELF